One sample yielded the 14 T cell receptor beta chains listed below, sequenced in a study of T cell repertoires in ileal Crohn's disease. Data came from immunoSEQ multiplex PCR; TCRdb stores just in-frame clones and leaves some out. The profile shows roughly 15,000 clones, approximately 80% of them singletons. Sequencing was carried out using ileal tissue. These receptors were obtained from an adult with Crohn's disease.

This clone was counted a few times. The gene calls are TRBV28 and TRBJ2-5; D may be TRBD2 (7 bases). The CDR3 spans 15 residues. Germline-derived CDR1 and CDR2 are MDHEN and SYDVKM. V lost 5 bases and J lost 0, with 13 bases in between. This CDR3 reads CASSPRGGHQETQYF. For the CDR3, the DNA is TGTGCCAGCAGTCCGAGGGGGGGCCACCAAGAGACCCAGTACTTC.

This clone appeared a few times. The chain joins TRBV2 to TRBJ1-2, with D possibly being TRBD1 (6 bases). Trimming shortened V by 5 bases and J by 8 bases, and 12 bases separated the two germline ends. The V gene's germline CDR1 is SNHLY and CDR2 FYNNEI. This CDR3 region has 12 residues. CDR3 nucleotide sequence: TGTGCCAGCAGTACCGGGACACGGGGCTACACCTTC. Translating gives CASSTGTRGYTF.

The chain couples TRBV18 to TRBJ2-1; TRBD2 agrees at 14 bases. The germline V gene encodes CDR1 KGHSH and CDR2 LQKENI. V shed 4 bases, J shed 5 bases, and the junction held 7 bases outside the gene matches. The CDR3 is made up of 17 amino acids. CDR3 residues: CASSLYTTSGGDNEQFF. The DNA of the CDR3 is TGTGCCAGCTCACTTTATACGACTAGCGGGGGGGACAATGAGCAGTTCTTC.

The chain employs TRBV7-8 and TRBJ1-1; D is unclear. Trimming took off 0 bases at V and 0 bases at J, with 8 bases between the two ends. CDR3 length equals 15 residues. From germline, CDR1 is SGHVS and CDR2 FQNEAQ. The CDR3 protein is CASSLAGGLNTEAFF. CDR3 in DNA: TGTGCCAGCAGCTTAGCGGGCGGGTTGAACACTGAAGCTTTCTTT. The complete variable domain, with remaining parts taken from reference TRBV7-8 and TRBJ1-1, reads GAGVSQSPRYKVAKRGQDVALRCDPISGHVSLFWYQQALGQGPEFLTYFQNEAQLDKSGLPSDRFFAERPEGSVSTLKIQRTQQEDSAVYLCASSLAGGLNTEAFFGQGTRLTVV.

J is TRBJ2-3 and V is TRBV11-2, with 11 bases identical to TRBD2. CDR1 and CDR2 (germline): SGHAT, FQNNGV. The CDR3 loop spans 17 amino acids. V gave up 1 base and J gave up 5 bases; unmatched junction bases: 8. This chain's CDR3 is CASSLVGSSGGIDTQYF. CDR3 in DNA: TGTGCCAGCAGCTTAGTCGGGTCTAGCGGGGGGATAGATACGCAGTATTTT.

The chain has TRBV19 and TRBJ2-5; the D gene is possibly TRBD1 (6 bases). V was shortened by 3 bases and J by 2 bases, with 7 bases between the two germline ends. CDR1 is LNHDA, CDR2 SQIVND, per germline (reference sequence). This CDR3 is 13 amino acids long. CDR3 sequence (DNA): TGTGCCAGTAGTATCGGACAGCAAGAGACCCAGTACTTC. Encoded protein: CASSIGQQETQYF.

The chain recombines TRBV2 with TRBJ1-5; TRBD1 is a possible D gene (6 bases). This CDR3 is built from 14 residues. From germline, CDR1 is SNHLY and CDR2 FYNNEI. Trimming shortened V by 3 bases and J by 6 bases, and 12 bases separated the two germline ends. In nucleotides, the CDR3 is TGTGCCAGCAGTGAGACAGGCTGGGGTCAGCCCCAGCATTTT. Its protein product is CASSETGWGQPQHF.

The genes are TRBV9 and TRBJ1-4, with D possibly matching TRBD1 (6 bases). Trimming stripped 3 bases from V and 0 bases from J, with 12 bases between. This CDR3 comprises 16 residues. Germline V gene lookup returns CDR1 SGDLS and CDR2 YYNGEE. The CDR3 loop is CASSAGTRATNEKLFF. The CDR3 nucleotides are TGTGCCAGCAGCGCCGGGACACGGGCAACTAATGAAAAACTGTTTTTT.

The V call is TRBV10-1, the J call TRBJ2-1, with TRBD2 identical over 14 bases. The trim removed 4 bases at V and 2 bases at J, leaving 10 bases unmatched. Germline lookup yields CDR1 WNHNN and CDR2 SYGVQD (reference sequence). The CDR3 contains 19 residues. The CDR3 coding sequence is TGCGCCAGCAGTGGACGGGGACTAGCGGGAGAGTCCCCCTACAATGAGCAGTTCTTC. This translates into CASSGRGLAGESPYNEQFF.

The chain joins TRBV5-1 to TRBJ2-3; 7 bases are shared with TRBD2. The CDR3 is made up of 15 amino acids. Germline V lookup: CDR1 SGHRS, CDR2 YFSETQ. Losses at the gene ends were 0 bases for V and 6 bases for J; bases not matched to a gene: 7. The CDR3 DNA reads as TGCGCCAGCAGCTTGGTATTAGCGGGTACGGATACGCAGTATTTT. This encodes CASSLVLAGTDTQYF.

The table lists this clone with a count of one. The chain has TRBV6-5 and TRBJ2-1, with 9 bases matching TRBD2. With V trimmed by 2 bases and J by 6 bases, 5 bases remained unmatched. This CDR3 region has 15 residues. Germline V gene sequence: CDR1 MNHEY, CDR2 SVGAGI. The CDR3 loop is CASSYGGLASNEQFF. The CDR3, as DNA: TGTGCCAGCAGTTACGGGGGACTAGCTTCCAATGAGCAGTTCTTC.

The chain recombines TRBV30 with TRBJ2-7; the D gene is possibly TRBD2 (6 bases). Germline loops: CDR1 GTSNPN, CDR2 SVGIG (reference sequence). CDR3 length: 16 residues. Trimming cost V 0 bases and J 2 bases, with 17 bases left between them. CDR3 amino acids: CAWSVKEGQRPYEQYF. The DNA of the CDR3 is TGTGCCTGGAGTGTAAAGGAGGGTCAGCGCCCCTACGAGCAGTACTTC.

The chain joins TRBV6-6 to TRBJ2-3; 8 bases match TRBD1. The CDR3 runs 15 residues. V shed 2 bases, J shed 5 bases, and the junction held 6 bases outside the gene matches. In germline, CDR1 is MNHNY, CDR2 SVGAGI (reference sequence). The CDR3, as DNA: TGTGCCAGCAGTTACCGGGACAGGAGTAGAGATACGCAGTATTTT. Translation: CASSYRDRSRDTQYF.

This chain's CDR3 is CASSQLRDRFFNQPQHF. The CDR3 bases are TGTGCCAGCAGCCAACTCCGGGACAGATTTTTCAATCAGCCCCAGCATTTT. The chain links TRBV4-2 to TRBJ1-5; 7 bases align to TRBD1. CDR1 is LGHNA and CDR2 is YNFKEQ in the germline V gene. Trimming removed 2 bases from V and 3 bases from J; junction bases left unmatched: 10. The CDR3 runs to 17 residues.